One sample yielded the 30 T cell receptor beta chains listed below, sequenced in a study of Ad26.COV2.S vaccination and SARS-CoV-2 variants (dated by TCRdb to the early 2020s). Libraries were prepared through the immunoSEQ multiplex PCR assay. As stored in TCRdb, this immuneACCESS dataset retains in-frame rearrangements with V and J assigned. A fraction of the clones does not appear; measured against another copy, unresolved V genes explain less than half of the discrepancy, and the remainder lacks a known reason. The sample has some 640,000 clones on record, roughly 90% of them singletons. Approximately 1.5% of the sample belongs to the ten largest clones. The treatment or condition tag for this specimen amounts to: 19 received Ad26.COV2.S at low or high dose, single or two shots; roughly five received placebo; per-sample allocation not given. Repertoires of vaccine and placebo recipients were sequenced from samples taken on day 63 after the first injection.

Sample: peripheral blood, taken in a trial of Ad26.COV2.S vaccine versus placebo. The origin of the receptors is a person aged 18-65 years who received the Ad26.COV2.S COVID-19 vaccine or a placebo.

This sequence joins TRBV25-1 and TRBJ1-3; D is possibly TRBD1 (5 bases). The V and J ends lost 0 bases and 0 bases respectively, with 15 bases between them. Germline V lookup: CDR1 MGHDK, CDR2 SYGVNS. The CDR3 is 18 amino acids. The CDR3 loop reads CASSEYKYGARSGNTIYF. The CDR3 DNA is TGTGCCAGCAGTGAATATAAGTACGGGGCTCGCTCTGGAAACACCATATATTTT.

This rearrangement joins TRBV5-5 to TRBJ2-1, with D perhaps matching TRBD2 (5 bases). Looked up from germline, CDR1 is SGHKS and CDR2 is YYEKEE (reference sequence). The CDR3 loop spans 13 amino acids. V dropped 1 base and J dropped 9 bases, with 11 bases sitting between them. The CDR3 bases are TGTGCCAGCAGCTTGTGGACTCCCCCTGAGCAGTTCTTC. Its protein product is CASSLWTPPEQFF. Drawing the rest from reference TRBV5-5 and TRBJ2-1, the complete variable domain is DAGVTQSPTHLIKTRGQQVTLRCSPISGHKSVSWYQQVLGQGPQFIFQYYEKEERGRGNFPDRFSARQFPNYSSELNVNALLLGDSALYLCASSLWTPPEQFFGPGTRLTVL.

V usage is TRBV19 and J usage is TRBJ2-5; D possibly matches TRBD1 or TRBD2 (5 bases each). The germline V gene encodes CDR1 LNHDA and CDR2 SQIVND (reference sequence). The CDR3 length is 14 residues. Trimming took 3 bases from V and 5 from J, leaving 13 bases between them. The CDR3: CASSIEAGTETQYF. The CDR3 DNA follows: TGTGCCAGTAGTATTGAAGCAGGGACGGAGACCCAGTACTTC.

The V and J genes are TRBV4-1 and TRBJ2-2, with no clear D. This CDR3 comprises 20 residues. V gave up 1 base and J gave up 6 bases, with 27 bases separating them. Germline CDR1 is MGHRA and CDR2 is YSYEKL. The CDR3 nucleotides are TGCGCCAGCAGCCAAGCTCCCTTCACCCATTCGTCCTCTCACGCCGGGGAGCTGTTTTTT. Translation: CASSQAPFTHSSSHAGELFF.

The sample holds one count of this clone. This CDR3 is CASSPRLATNTGELFF. The CDR3 DNA is TGTGCCAGCAGCCCCCGACTAGCTACGAACACCGGGGAGCTGTTTTTT. The V call is TRBV3-1 (or the pseudogene TRBV3-2), the J call TRBJ2-2; 7 bases align to TRBD2. Trimming removed 4 bases from V and 0 bases from J; junction bases left unmatched: 5. CDR1 and CDR2 (germline): LGHDT, YNNKEL (reference sequence). This CDR3 comprises 16 residues.

The chain has TRBV5-1 and TRBJ1-6; perhaps TRBD1 as D (6 bases). The CDR3 sequence is 15 residues long. Trimming removed 3 bases at V and 7 bases at J, with 14 bases between. Germline lookup yields CDR1 SGHRS and CDR2 YFSETQ. CDR3 protein: CASSSYRDTNSPLHF. The DNA for the CDR3 is TGCGCCAGCAGCTCATACCGGGACACAAATTCACCCCTCCACTTT.

The chain joins TRBV6-4 to TRBJ2-3; 11 bases line up with TRBD2. Germline CDR1 reads MRHNA; CDR2 reads SNTAGT. Unmatched junction bases numbered 2, after V lost 7 bases and J lost 2 bases. The CDR3 is 14 amino acids. The CDR3: CASKTSGDTDTQYF. CDR3 coding DNA: TGTGCCAGCAAGACTAGCGGGGACACAGATACGCAGTATTTT.

V and J are TRBV4-3 and TRBJ2-2; the D is unclear. Germline values: CDR1 LGHNA, CDR2 YSLEER. This CDR3 region has 17 residues. V was trimmed by 2 bases and J by 6 bases, leaving 19 bases between them. The CDR3 here is CASSQLLTQTRSGELFF. The CDR3 DNA is TGCGCCAGCAGCCAACTCCTGACTCAGACCCGTTCCGGGGAGCTGTTTTTT.

The rearrangement uses TRBV2 and TRBJ1-2; D is perhaps TRBD1 (5 bases). V was trimmed by 2 bases and J by 4 bases, leaving 11 bases between them. From germline, CDR1 is SNHLY and CDR2 FYNNEI. The CDR3 has 14 residues. The CDR3 DNA reads as TGTGCCAGCAGTGAACCCGGGGCGGGCTATGGCTACACCTTC. Translation gives CASSEPGAGYGYTF.

The rearrangement joins TRBV9 to TRBJ1-3; 7 bases fit TRBD1. The CDR3 loop spans 15 amino acids. With 4 bases clipped from V and 3 bases from J, the junction kept 7 bases outside the gene matches. Germline values: CDR1 SGDLS, CDR2 YYNGEE. DNA of the CDR3: TGTGCCAGCAGCACACAGACAGGGTTTGGAAACACCATATATTTT. This gives the protein CASSTQTGFGNTIYF.

V and J are TRBV12-3 or TRBV12-4 and TRBJ1-2, with D possibly TRBD1 on 5 matching bases. CDR3 length equals 12 residues. Between the trimmed V and J ends, which lost 7 bases and 8 bases, there was a span of 14 bases. The CDR3 spells CASNTRVSGYTF. The CDR3 nucleotides are TGTGCCAGCAATACCAGGGTTTCCGGCTACACCTTC.

The chain uses TRBV9 and TRBJ2-1; D unresolved. Per germline, CDR1 SGDLS and CDR2 YYNGEE. The CDR3 loop spans 15 amino acids. Trimming took off 4 bases at V and 0 bases at J, with 11 bases between the two ends. The CDR3 DNA reads TGTGCCAGCAGCCCCCGACCGAGCTCCTACAATGAGCAGTTCTTC. It translates to CASSPRPSSYNEQFF. Full variable domain (outside the CDR3, taken from reference TRBV9 and TRBJ2-1): DSGVTQTPKHLITATGQRVTLRCSPRSGDLSVYWYQQSLDQGLQFLIQYYNGEERAKGNILERFSAQQFPDLHSELNLSSLELGDSALYFCASSPRPSSYNEQFFGPGTRLTVL.

The V gene is TRBV12-3 or TRBV12-4, the J gene TRBJ1-2, with D hard to call. The CDR3 sequence is 13 residues long. Trimming cost V 3 bases and J 4 bases, with 9 bases left between them. CDR3 sequence reads: CASSFHAPYGYTF. Written as DNA, the CDR3 is TGTGCCAGCAGTTTTCACGCGCCCTATGGCTACACCTTC.

The chain combines TRBV5-1 with TRBJ1-2, with a weak D call TRBD1 (5 bases). V was clipped by 1 base and J by 2 bases, with 9 bases between them. The CDR3 loop spans 14 amino acids. The germline V gene encodes CDR1 SGHRS and CDR2 YFSETQ. The CDR3 sequence is CASSLRGRNYGYTF. The CDR3 bases are TGCGCCAGCAGCTTGAGGGGACGGAACTATGGCTACACCTTC.

The V and J genes are TRBV5-8 and TRBJ2-1; D perhaps matches TRBD2 (5 bases). V shed 6 bases and J shed 1 base, with 11 bases lying between them. The CDR3 has 14 amino acids. CDR1 is SGHTS, CDR2 YDEGEE, per germline. The CDR3, as DNA: TGTGCCAGCACTCGGGGTGGGTCCTACAATGAGCAGTTCTTC. Translation gives CASTRGGSYNEQFF. Combining the CDR3 with reference TRBV5-8 and TRBJ2-1 gives the whole variable domain EAGVTQSPTHLIKTRGQQATLRCSPISGHTSVYWYQQALGLGLQFLLWYDEGEERNRGNFPPRFSGRQFPNYSSELNVNALELEDSALYLCASTRGGSYNEQFFGPGTRLTVL.

The chain carries TRBV29-1 and TRBJ1-5, with D hard to call. Trimming removed 4 bases at V and 4 bases at J, with 11 bases between. CDR1 is SQVTM, CDR2 ANQGSEA, per germline. The CDR3 runs to 13 residues. CDR3 sequence (DNA): TGCAGCGTTGGGGCCGGTCTTAATCAGCCCCAGCATTTT. Translated: CSVGAGLNQPQHF.

The V and J genes are TRBV4-1 and TRBJ1-5; a weak D match, TRBD1 (5 bases). The CDR3 loop spans 16 amino acids. V shed 0 bases and J shed 7 bases, with 16 bases lying between them. Germline-derived CDR1 and CDR2 are MGHRA and YSYEKL. The CDR3 reads CASSQDYGGKGQPQHF. In nucleotides, the CDR3 is TGCGCCAGCAGCCAAGATTACGGGGGAAAGGGGCAGCCCCAGCATTTT.

The V gene is TRBV7-2, the J gene TRBJ1-1, with D possibly being TRBD1 (6 bases). Trimming cost V 0 bases and J 5 bases, with 16 bases left between them. Germline lookup yields CDR1 SGHTA and CDR2 FQGNSA. This CDR3 comprises 16 residues. The CDR3, as DNA: TGTGCCAGCAGCTTAGCGATGGGGGGCGCGGGAACTGAAGCTTTCTTT. It yields the protein CASSLAMGGAGTEAFF.

DNA of the CDR3: TGCGCCAGCAGCTTGGACAGGGGTAGGGCTGAAAAACTGTTTTTT. It encodes CASSLDRGRAEKLFF. The J gene is TRBJ1-4, the V gene TRBV5-1; the match to TRBD1 covers 7 bases. V gave up 0 bases and J gave up 7 bases; unmatched junction bases: 6. This CDR3 has 15 amino acids. The germline V gene encodes CDR1 SGHRS and CDR2 YFSETQ.

The V call is TRBV19, the J call TRBJ2-3; D remains ambiguous. The CDR3 covers 14 residues. Trimming cost V 9 bases and J 3 bases, with 16 bases left between them. Germline CDR1 LNHDA, CDR2 SQIVND (reference sequence). This CDR3 reads CASRRSLRTDTQYF. Written as DNA, the CDR3 is TGTGCCAGCCGTCGCTCACTAAGGACAGATACGCAGTATTTT.

The genes are TRBV6-5 and TRBJ1-2, with 9 positions matching TRBD1. In germline, CDR1 is MNHEY, CDR2 SVGAGI. This CDR3 has 14 residues. V shed 5 bases, J shed 2 bases, and the junction held 3 bases outside the gene matches. This CDR3 reads CASSPTGGNYGYTF. The CDR3 DNA reads TGTGCCAGCAGTCCCACAGGGGGCAACTATGGCTACACCTTC.

The V gene is TRBV18, the J gene TRBJ2-3, with 8 positions matching TRBD2. The ends lost 0 bases at V and 2 bases at J; junction bases unmatched: 4. CDR1 is KGHSH, CDR2 LQKENI, per germline. This CDR3 region has 16 residues. The CDR3 DNA is TGTGCCAGCTCACCACCGGCGGGGGGAGTCACAGATACGCAGTATTTT. Its translation is CASSPPAGGVTDTQYF.

This clone showed up just once. The rearrangement uses TRBV4-3 and TRBJ1-4, with D possibly being TRBD1 (5 bases). Trimming cost V 0 bases and J 5 bases, with 13 bases left between them. The CDR3 contains 16 residues. From germline, CDR1 is LGHNA and CDR2 YSLEER. This chain's CDR3 is CASSQDTGDYNEKLFF. The CDR3 DNA sequence: TGCGCCAGCAGCCAAGATACAGGAGACTACAATGAAAAACTGTTTTTT.

This clone has just one count. V and J are TRBV7-9 and TRBJ2-7, with D possibly being TRBD2 (6 bases). This CDR3 has 13 residues. Germline CDR1 is SEHNR and CDR2 is FQNEAQ (reference sequence). Trimming left V 6 bases short and J 3 bases short, with 12 bases between. In DNA form, the CDR3 reads TGTGCCAGCAGGGACACCGGGGGCTACGAGCAGTACTTC. The encoded protein is CASRDTGGYEQYF.

This sequence joins TRBV6-5 and TRBJ1-6; tentatively, D is TRBD1 (5 bases). The CDR3 runs 14 residues. Germline CDR1 MNHEY, CDR2 SVGAGI. The V end lost 6 bases, the J end lost 7 bases, and 13 bases lay between the germline ends. CDR3 region: CASRGGTGNSPLHF. The DNA for the CDR3 is TGTGCCAGCAGGGGGGGGACGGGCAATTCACCCCTCCACTTT.

This rearrangement joins TRBV5-1 to TRBJ2-1; a weak D match, TRBD1 (6 bases). CDR1 and CDR2 (germline): SGHRS, YFSETQ. V dropped 4 bases and J dropped 9 bases, with 23 bases sitting between them. The CDR3 contains 16 residues. The CDR3 DNA reads as TGCGCCAGCAGCCTACCTCTGGACAGCCGGTCGTTTGAGCAGTTCTTC. This sequence encodes CASSLPLDSRSFEQFF.

This clone was detected a few times. This chain uses TRBV4-2 with TRBJ2-7; D is perhaps TRBD2 (6 bases). Trimming removed 4 bases from V and 3 bases from J, with 10 bases in between. CDR3 length: 13 residues. The V gene's germline CDR1 is LGHNA and CDR2 YNFKEQ. The CDR3 nucleotides read TGTGCCAGCAGCCCCGGGGGAATCTACGAGCAGTACTTC. Translated, it gives CASSPGGIYEQYF.

The chain carries TRBV7-3 and TRBJ2-1, with D unclear. The V gene lost 1 base and the J gene lost 3 bases, with 4 bases spanning the gap. Germline V gene data show CDR1 as SGHTA and CDR2 as FQGTGA. This CDR3 contains 13 residues. In DNA, the CDR3 is TGTGCCAGCAGCTTAAGTGGCTACAATGAGCAGTTCTTC. Translated: CASSLSGYNEQFF.

The chain links TRBV10-2 to TRBJ2-6; tentative D call: TRBD1 (6 bases). V lost 8 bases and J lost 0, with 11 bases in between. Germline CDR1 and CDR2: WSHSY and SAAADI. There are 15 residues in the CDR3. CDR3 amino acids: CASQNRVSGANVLTF. CDR3 in DNA: TGCGCCAGCCAGAACAGGGTCTCTGGGGCCAACGTCCTGACTTTC.

The chain has TRBV6-5 and TRBJ1-1; 7 bases are a match to TRBD1. CDR3 length equals 14 residues. Trimming at V came to 0 bases and at J to 5 bases, leaving 3 bases not matched to a gene. Germline V CDR1 and CDR2: MNHEY, SVGAGI. The CDR3 protein is CASSYSGGLTEAFF. The CDR3 DNA follows: TGTGCCAGCAGTTACTCAGGGGGCCTGACTGAAGCTTTCTTT.